The entry that follows covers one T cell receptor (beta chain) sequence. Its cognate antigen is unknown. The sample belongs to a study of identifying expanded T cells in peripheral blood. Overall study findings and caveats: Across healthy donors, higher total template counts meant significantly greater approximately 2-week count variance. Over about two and four weeks, about 15 and 18 clones changed, versus around 1.3 between replicates.

This CDR3 region has 15 residues. V was shortened by 5 bases and J by 1 base, with 11 bases between the two germline ends. CDR1 is KGHSH, CDR2 LQKENI, per germline. The method was immunoSEQ multiplex PCR; TCRdb's version includes in-frame clones alone and lacks a portion of them. The sample lists 70,000 to 95,000 clones, roughly 90% occurring once. No infections or other immune events were documented during collection. The chain uses TRBV18 and TRBJ2-2; a weak D match, TRBD1 (6 bases). The specimen was blood. The clonotype was recovered from a person aged 18 to 69 in good health. The DNA for the CDR3 is TGTGCCAGCTCAGCCGGGACACAGAACACCGGGGAGCTGTTTTTT. Protein product: CASSAGTQNTGELFF.